This T cell receptor beta chain was recorded in a study of blood T cell repertoires in COVID-19. CDR1 and CDR2 (germline): LGHDT, YNNKEL (reference sequence). This CDR3 has 14 amino acids. V lost 1 base, J lost 5 bases, and 11 bases lay in between. Clones were sequenced by immunoSEQ multiplex PCR, and TCRdb holds only the in-frame ones, with some missing. This table has 200,000 to 250,000 clones, 88% appearing once. The source is an elderly man with acute or convalescent COVID-19. The chain combines TRBV3-1 (or the pseudogene TRBV3-2) with TRBJ1-2; the D is unclear. Sequencing input: peripheral blood. The CDR3 region has the DNA TGTGCCAGCAGCCAAGTTAGTAGTAGTTATGGCTACACCTTC. Translation: CASSQVSSSYGYTF.